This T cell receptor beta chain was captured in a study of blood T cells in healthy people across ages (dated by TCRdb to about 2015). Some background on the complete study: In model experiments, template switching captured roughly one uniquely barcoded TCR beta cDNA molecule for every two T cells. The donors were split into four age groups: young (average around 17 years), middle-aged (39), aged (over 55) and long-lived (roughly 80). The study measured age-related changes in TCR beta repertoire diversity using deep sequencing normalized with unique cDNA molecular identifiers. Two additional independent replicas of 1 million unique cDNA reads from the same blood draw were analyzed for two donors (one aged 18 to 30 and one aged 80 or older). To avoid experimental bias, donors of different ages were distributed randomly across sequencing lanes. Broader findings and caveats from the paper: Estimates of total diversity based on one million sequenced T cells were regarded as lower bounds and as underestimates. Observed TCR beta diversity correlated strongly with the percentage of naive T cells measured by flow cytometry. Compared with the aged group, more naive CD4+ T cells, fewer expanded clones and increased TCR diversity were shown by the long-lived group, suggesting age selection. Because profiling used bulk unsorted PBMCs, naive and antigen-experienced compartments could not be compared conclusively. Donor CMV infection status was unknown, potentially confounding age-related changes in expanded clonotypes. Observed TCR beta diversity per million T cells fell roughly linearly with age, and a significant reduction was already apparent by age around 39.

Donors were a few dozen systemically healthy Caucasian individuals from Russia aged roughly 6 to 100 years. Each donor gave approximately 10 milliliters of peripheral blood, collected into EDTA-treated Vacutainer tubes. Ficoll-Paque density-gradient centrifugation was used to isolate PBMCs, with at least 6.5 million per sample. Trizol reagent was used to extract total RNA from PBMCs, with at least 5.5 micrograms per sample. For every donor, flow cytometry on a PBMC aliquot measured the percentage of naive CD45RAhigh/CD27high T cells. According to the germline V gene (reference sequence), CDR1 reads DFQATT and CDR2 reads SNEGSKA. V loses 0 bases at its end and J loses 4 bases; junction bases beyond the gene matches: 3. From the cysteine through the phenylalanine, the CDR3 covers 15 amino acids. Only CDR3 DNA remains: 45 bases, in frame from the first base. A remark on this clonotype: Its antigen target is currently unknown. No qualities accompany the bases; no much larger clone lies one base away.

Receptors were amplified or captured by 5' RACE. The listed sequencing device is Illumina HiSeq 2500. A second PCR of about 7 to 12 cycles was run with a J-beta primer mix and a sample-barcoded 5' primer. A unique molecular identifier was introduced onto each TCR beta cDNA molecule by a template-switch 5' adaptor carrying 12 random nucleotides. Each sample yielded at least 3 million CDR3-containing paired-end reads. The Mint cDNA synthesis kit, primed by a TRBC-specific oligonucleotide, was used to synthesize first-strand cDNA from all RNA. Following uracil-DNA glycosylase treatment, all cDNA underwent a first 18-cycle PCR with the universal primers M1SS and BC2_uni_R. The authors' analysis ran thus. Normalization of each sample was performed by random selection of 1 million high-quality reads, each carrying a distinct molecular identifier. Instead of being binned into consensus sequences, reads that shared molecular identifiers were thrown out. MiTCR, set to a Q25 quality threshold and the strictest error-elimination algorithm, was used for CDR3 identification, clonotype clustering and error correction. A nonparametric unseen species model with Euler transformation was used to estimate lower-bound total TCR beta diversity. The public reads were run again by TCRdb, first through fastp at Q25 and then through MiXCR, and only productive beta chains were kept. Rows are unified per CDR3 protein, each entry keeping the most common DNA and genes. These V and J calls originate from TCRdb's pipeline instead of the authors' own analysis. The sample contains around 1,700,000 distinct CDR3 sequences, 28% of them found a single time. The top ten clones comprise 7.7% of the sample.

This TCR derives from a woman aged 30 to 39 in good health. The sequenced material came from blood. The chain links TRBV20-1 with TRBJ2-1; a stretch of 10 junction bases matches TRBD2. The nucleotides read TGCAGTGCTAGAGATCTAGCGGGGGTATACAATGAGCAGTTCTTC. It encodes CSARDLAGVYNEQFF.